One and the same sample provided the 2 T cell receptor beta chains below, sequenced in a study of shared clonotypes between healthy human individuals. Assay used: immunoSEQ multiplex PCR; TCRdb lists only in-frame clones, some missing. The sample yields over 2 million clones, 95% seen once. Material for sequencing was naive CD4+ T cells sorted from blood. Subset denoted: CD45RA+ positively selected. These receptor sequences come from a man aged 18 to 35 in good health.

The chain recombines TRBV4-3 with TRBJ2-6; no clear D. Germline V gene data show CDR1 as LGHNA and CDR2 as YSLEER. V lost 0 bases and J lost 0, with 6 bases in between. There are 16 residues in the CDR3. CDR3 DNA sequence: TGCGCCAGCAGCCAAGACTCCGTCTCTGGGGCCAACGTCCTGACTTTC. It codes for CASSQDSVSGANVLTF.

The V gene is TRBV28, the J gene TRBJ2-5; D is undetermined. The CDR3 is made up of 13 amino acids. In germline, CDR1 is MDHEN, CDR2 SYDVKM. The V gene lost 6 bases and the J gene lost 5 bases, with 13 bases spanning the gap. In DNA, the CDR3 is TGTGCCAGCAGCCAAGGGATGATGGAGACCCAGTACTTC. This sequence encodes CASSQGMMETQYF.